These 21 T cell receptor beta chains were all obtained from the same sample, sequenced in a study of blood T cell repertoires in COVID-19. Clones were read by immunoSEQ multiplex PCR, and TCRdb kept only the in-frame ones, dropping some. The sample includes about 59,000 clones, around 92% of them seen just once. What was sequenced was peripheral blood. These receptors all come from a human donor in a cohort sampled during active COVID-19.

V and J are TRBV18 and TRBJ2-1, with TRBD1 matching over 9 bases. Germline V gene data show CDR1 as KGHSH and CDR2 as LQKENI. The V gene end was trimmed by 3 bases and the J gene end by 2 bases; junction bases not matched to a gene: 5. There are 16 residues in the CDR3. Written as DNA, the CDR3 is TGTGCCAGCTCACCCCCGACAGGGGGTGCCTACAATGAGCAGTTCTTC. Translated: CASSPPTGGAYNEQFF.

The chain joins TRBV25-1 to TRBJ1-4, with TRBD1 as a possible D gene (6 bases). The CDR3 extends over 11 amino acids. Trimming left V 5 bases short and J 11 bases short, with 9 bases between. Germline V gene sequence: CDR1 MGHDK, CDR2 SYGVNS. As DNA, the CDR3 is TGTGCCAGCAGTACAGGGTTGAAACTGTTTTTT. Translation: CASSTGLKLFF.

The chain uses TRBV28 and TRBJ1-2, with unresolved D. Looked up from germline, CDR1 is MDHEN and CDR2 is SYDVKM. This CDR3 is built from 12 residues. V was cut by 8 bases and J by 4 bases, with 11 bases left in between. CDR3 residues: CASQPSFYGYTF. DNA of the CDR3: TGTGCCAGCCAACCTAGCTTCTATGGCTACACCTTC.

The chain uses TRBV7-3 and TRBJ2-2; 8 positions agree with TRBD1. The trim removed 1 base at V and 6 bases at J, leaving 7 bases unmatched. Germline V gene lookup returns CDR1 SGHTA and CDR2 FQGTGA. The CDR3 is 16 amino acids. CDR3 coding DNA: TGTGCCAGCAGCTTAATGCCAGGGGGCGAATCCGGGGAGCTGTTTTTT. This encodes CASSLMPGGESGELFF.

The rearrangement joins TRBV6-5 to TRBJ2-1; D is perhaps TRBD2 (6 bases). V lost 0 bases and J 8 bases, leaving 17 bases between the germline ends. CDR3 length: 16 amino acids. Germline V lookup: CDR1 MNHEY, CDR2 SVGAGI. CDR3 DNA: TGTGCCAGCAGTTACTCGACGGCTAGCGCCGTCTATGAGCAGTTCTTC. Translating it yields CASSYSTASAVYEQFF.

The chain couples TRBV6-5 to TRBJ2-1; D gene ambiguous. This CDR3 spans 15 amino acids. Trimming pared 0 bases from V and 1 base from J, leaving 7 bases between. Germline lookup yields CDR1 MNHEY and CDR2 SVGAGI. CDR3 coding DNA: TGTGCCAGCAGTTACTCTCCCAGTTCCTACAATGAGCAGTTCTTC. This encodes CASSYSPSSYNEQFF.

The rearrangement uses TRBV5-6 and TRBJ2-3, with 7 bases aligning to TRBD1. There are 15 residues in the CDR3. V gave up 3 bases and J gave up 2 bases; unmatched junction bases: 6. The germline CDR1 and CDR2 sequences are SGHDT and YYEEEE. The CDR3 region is CASSSTGSLTDTQYF. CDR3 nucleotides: TGTGCCAGCAGCTCGACAGGGTCCCTCACAGATACGCAGTATTTT.

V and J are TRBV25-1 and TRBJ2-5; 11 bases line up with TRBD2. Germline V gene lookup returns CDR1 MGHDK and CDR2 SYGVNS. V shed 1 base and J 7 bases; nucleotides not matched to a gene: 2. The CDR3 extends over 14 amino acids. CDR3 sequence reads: CASSESLAGGTQYF. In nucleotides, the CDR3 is TGTGCCAGCAGTGAATCCCTAGCGGGAGGGACCCAGTACTTC. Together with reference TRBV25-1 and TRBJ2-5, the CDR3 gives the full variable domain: EADIYQTPRYLVIGTGKKITLECSQTMGHDKMYWYQQDPGMELHLIHYSYGVNSTEKGDLSSESTVSRIRTEHFPLTLESARPSHTSQYLCASSESLAGGTQYFGPGTRLLVL.

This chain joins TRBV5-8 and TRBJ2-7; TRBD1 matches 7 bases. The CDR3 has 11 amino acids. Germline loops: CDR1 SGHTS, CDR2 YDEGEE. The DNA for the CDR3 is TGTGGAGGTGTACAGGGGCTCGAGCAGTACTTC. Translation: CGGVQGLEQYF. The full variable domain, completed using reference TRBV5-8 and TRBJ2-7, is EAGVTQSPTHLIKTRGQQATLRCSPISGHTSVYWYQQALGLGLQFLLWYDEGEERNRGNFPPRFSGRQFPNYSSELNVNALELEDSALYLCGGVQGLEQYFGPGTRLTVT.

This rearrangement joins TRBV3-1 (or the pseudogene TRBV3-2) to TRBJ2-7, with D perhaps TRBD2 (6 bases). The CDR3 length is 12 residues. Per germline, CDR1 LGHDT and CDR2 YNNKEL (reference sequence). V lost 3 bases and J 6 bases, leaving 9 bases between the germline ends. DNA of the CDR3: TGTGCCAGCAGCCAGGGGACTTCCGAGCAGTACTTC. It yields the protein CASSQGTSEQYF.

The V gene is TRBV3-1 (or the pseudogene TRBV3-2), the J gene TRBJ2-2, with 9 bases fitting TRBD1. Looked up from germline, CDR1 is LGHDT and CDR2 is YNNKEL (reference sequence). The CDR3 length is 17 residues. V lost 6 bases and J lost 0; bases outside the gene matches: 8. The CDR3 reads CASSWTRTGANTGELFF. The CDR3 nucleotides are TGTGCCAGCAGTTGGACTCGGACAGGGGCGAACACCGGGGAGCTGTTTTTT.

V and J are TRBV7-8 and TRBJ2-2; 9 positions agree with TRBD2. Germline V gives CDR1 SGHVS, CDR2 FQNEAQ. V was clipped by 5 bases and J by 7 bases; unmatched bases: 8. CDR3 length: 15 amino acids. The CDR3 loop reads CASSTAGGPIGELFF. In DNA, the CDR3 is TGTGCCAGCAGCACCGCGGGGGGGCCAATCGGGGAGCTGTTTTTT. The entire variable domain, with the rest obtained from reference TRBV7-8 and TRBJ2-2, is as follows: GAGVSQSPRYKVAKRGQDVALRCDPISGHVSLFWYQQALGQGPEFLTYFQNEAQLDKSGLPSDRFFAERPEGSVSTLKIQRTQQEDSAVYLCASSTAGGPIGELFFGEGSRLTVL.

The CDR3 DNA is TGTGCCAGCAGCTTTGACTGGAACACTGAAGCTTTCTTT. Encoded protein: CASSFDWNTEAFF. This chain links TRBV11-2 with TRBJ1-1, with D hard to call. CDR3 length: 13 amino acids. Trimming pared 3 bases from V and 1 base from J, leaving 6 bases between. The germline CDR1 and CDR2 sequences are SGHAT and FQNNGV. Variable domain in full (rest from reference TRBV11-2 and TRBJ1-1): EAGVAQSPRYKIIEKRQSVAFWCNPISGHATLYWYQQILGQGPKLLIQFQNNGVVDDSQLPKDRFSAERLKGVDSTLKIQPAKLEDSAVYLCASSFDWNTEAFFGQGTRLTVV.

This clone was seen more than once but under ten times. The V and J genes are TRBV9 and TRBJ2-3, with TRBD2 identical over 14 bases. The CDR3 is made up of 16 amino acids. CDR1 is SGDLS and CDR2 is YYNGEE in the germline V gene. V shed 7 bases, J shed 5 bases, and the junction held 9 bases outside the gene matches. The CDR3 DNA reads TGTGCCAGCGGCGGGACTAGCGGGGGATCCGGAGATACGCAGTATTTT. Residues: CASGGTSGGSGDTQYF. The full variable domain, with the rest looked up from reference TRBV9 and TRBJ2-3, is DSGVTQTPKHLITATGQRVTLRCSPRSGDLSVYWYQQSLDQGLQFLIQYYNGEERAKGNILERFSAQQFPDLHSELNLSSLELGDSALYFCASGGTSGGSGDTQYFGPGTRLTVL.

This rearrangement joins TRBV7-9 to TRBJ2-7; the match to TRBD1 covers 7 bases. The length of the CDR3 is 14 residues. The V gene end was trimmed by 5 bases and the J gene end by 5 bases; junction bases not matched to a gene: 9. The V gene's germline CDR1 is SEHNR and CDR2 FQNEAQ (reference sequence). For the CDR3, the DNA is TGTGCCAGCAGCCCAGACAGGGTGTGGGACGAGCAGTACTTC. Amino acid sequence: CASSPDRVWDEQYF. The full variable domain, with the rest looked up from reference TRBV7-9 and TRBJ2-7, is DTGVSQNPRHKITKRGQNVTFRCDPISEHNRLYWYRQTLGQGPEFLTYFQNEAQLEKSRLLSDRFSAERPKGSFSTLEIQRTEQGDSAMYLCASSPDRVWDEQYFGPGTRLTVT.

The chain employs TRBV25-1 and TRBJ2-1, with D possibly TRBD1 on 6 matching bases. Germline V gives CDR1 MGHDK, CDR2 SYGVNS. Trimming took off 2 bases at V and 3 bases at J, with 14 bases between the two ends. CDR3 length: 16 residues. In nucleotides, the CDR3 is TGTGCCAGCAGTGAAGAAGGACAGACGGTCTACAATGAGCAGTTCTTC. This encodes CASSEEGQTVYNEQFF.

The CDR3 protein is CASSELGQGAREEKLFF. In DNA form, the CDR3 reads TGTGCCAGCAGTGAATTGGGACAGGGGGCAAGGGAGGAAAAACTGTTTTTT. This chain links TRBV25-1 with TRBJ1-4, with 12 bases aligning to TRBD1. CDR3 length: 17 residues. Germline CDR1 MGHDK, CDR2 SYGVNS. V lost 1 base, J lost 8 bases, and 8 bases stayed unmatched.

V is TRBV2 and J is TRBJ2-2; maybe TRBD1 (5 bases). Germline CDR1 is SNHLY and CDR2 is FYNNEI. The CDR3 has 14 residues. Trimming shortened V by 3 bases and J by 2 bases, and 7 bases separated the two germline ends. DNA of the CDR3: TGTGCCAGCAGTGAGACAGAAAACACCGGGGAGCTGTTTTTT. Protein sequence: CASSETENTGELFF.

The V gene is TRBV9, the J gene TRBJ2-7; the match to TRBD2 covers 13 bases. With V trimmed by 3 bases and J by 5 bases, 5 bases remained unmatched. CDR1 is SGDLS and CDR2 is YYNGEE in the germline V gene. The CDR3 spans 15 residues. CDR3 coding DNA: TGTGCCAGCAGCGCACTAGCGGGAGGGGCTAACGAGCAGTACTTC. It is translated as CASSALAGGANEQYF.

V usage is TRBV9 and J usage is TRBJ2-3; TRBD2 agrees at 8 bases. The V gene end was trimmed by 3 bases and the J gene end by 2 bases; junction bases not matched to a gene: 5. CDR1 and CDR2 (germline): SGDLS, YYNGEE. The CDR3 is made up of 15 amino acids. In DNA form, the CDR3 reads TGTGCCAGCAGCGAGGGGACTAGAGACACAGATACGCAGTATTTT. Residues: CASSEGTRDTDTQYF.

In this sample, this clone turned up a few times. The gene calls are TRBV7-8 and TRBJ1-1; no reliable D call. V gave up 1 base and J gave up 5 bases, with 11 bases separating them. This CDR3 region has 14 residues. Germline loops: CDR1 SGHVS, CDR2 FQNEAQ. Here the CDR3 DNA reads TGTGCCAGCAGCTTAGGGACGGGGTATACTGAAGCTTTCTTT. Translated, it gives CASSLGTGYTEAFF.